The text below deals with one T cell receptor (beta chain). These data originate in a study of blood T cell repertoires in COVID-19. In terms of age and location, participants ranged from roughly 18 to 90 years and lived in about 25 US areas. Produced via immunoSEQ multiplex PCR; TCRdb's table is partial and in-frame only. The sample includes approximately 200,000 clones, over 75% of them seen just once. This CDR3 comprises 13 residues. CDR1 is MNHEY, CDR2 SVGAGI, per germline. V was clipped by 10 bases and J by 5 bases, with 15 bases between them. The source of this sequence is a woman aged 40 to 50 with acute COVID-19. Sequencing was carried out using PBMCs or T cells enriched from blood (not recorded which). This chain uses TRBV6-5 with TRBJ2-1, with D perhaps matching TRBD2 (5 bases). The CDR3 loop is CATFTRADNEQFF. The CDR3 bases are TGTGCCACCTTTACTAGAGCAGACAATGAGCAGTTCTTC.